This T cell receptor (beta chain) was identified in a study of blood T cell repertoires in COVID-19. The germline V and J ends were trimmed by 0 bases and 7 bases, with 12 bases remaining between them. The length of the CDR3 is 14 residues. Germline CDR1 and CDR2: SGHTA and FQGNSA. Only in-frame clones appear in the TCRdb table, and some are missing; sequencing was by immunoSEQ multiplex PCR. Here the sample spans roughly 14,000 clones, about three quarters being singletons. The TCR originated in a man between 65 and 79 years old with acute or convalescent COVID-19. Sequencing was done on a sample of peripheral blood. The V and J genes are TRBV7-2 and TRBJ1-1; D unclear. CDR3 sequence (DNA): TGTGCCAGCAGCTTAGCGCTAGAGTCCGGTGAAGCTTTCTTT. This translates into CASSLALESGEAFF.